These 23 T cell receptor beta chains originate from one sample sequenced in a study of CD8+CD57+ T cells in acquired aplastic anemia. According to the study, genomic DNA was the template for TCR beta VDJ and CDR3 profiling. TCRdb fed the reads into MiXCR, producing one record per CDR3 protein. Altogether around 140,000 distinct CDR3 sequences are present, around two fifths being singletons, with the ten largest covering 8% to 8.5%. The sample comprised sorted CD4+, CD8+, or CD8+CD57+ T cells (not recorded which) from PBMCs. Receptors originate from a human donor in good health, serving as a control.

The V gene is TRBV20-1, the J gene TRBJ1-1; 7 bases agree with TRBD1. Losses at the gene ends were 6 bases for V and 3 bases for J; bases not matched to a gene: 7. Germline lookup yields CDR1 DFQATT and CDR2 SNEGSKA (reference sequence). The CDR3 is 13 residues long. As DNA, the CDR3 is TGCAGTGCGCCACAGGGGAAGGACACTGAAGCTTTCTTT. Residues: CSAPQGKDTEAFF.

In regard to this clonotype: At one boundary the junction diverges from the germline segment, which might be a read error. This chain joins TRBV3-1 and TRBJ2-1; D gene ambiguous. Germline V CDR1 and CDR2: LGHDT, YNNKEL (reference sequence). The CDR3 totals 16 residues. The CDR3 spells CASSQDLGFSYNEQFF. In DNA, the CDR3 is TGTGCCAGTAGCCAAGATCTGGGCTTCTCCTACAATGAGCAGTTCTTC.

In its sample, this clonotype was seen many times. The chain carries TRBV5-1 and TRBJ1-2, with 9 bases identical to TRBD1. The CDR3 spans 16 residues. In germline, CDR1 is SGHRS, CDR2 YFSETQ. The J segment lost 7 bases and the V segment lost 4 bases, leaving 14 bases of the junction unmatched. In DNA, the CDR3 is TGCGCCAGCAGCCTTGCGGTATTGGGACAGGGAGGTGGCTACACCTTC. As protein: CASSLAVLGQGGGYTF.

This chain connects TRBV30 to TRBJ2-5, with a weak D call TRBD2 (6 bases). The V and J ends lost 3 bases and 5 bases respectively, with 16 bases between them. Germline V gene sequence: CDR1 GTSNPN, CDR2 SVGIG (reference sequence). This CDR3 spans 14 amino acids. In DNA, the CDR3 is TGTGCCTGGAGCGGGGGTCGAGCCCTCGAGACCCAGTACTTC. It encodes CAWSGGRALETQYF. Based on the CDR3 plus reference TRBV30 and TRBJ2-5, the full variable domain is SQTIHQWPATLVQPVGSPLSLECTVEGTSNPNLYWYRQAAGRGLQLLFYSVGIGQISSEVPQNLSASRPQDRQFILSSKKLLLSDSGFYLCAWSGGRALETQYFGPGTRLLVL.

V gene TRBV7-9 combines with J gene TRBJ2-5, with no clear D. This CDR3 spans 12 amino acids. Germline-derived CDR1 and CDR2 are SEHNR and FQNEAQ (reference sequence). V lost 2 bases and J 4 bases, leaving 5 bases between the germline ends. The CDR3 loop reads CASSLWGETQYF. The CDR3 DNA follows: TGTGCCAGCAGCTTATGGGGAGAGACCCAGTACTTC.

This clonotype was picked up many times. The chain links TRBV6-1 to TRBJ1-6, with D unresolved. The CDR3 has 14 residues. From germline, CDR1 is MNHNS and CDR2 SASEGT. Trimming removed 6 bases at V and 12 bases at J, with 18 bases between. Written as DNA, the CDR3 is TGTGCCAGCAGCATTGACGGTAGAATTCAACCCCTCCACTTT. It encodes CASSIDGRIQPLHF.

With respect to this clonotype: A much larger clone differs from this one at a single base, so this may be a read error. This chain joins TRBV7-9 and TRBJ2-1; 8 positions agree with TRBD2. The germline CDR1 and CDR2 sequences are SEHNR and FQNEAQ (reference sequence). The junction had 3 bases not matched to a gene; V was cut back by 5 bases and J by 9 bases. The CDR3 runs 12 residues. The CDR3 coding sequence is TGTGCCAGCAGCCGGGAGGGCAGTGAGCAGTTCTTC. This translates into CASSREGSEQFF.

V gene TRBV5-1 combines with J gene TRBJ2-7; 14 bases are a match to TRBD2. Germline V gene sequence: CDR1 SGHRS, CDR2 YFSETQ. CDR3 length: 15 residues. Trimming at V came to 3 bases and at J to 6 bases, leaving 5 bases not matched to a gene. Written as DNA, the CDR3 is TGCGCCAGCAGCTCCACGGGGACTAGCGGGGGCGAGCAGTACTTC. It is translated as CASSSTGTSGGEQYF.

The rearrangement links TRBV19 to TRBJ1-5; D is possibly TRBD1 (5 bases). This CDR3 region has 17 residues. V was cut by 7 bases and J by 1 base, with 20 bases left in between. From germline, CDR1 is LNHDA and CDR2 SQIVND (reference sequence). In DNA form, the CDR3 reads TGTGCCAGTACCAGGACTTGGGAACAGGACAGCAATCAGCCCCAGCATTTT. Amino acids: CASTRTWEQDSNQPQHF.

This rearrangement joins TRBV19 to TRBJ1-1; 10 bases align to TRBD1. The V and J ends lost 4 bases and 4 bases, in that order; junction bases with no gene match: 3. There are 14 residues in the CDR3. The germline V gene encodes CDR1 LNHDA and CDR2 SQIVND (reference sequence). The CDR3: CASSTRTGGTEAFF. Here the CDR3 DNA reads TGTGCCAGTAGTACGAGGACAGGGGGCACTGAAGCTTTCTTT.

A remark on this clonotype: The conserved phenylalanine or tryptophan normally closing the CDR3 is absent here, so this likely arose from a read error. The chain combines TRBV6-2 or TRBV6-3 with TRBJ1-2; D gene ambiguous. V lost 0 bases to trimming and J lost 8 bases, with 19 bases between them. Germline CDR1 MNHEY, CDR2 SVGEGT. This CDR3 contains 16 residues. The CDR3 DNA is TGTGCCAGCAGTTACTCAAACGGGTGGAGTATCGGGGGCTACACCCTC. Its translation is CASSYSNGWSIGGYTL.

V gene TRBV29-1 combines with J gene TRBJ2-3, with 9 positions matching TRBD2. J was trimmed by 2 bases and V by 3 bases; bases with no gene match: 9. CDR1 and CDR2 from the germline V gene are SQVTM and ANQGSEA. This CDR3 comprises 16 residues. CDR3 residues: CSVEIASGASTDTQYF. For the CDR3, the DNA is TGCAGCGTTGAGATTGCTAGCGGGGCCTCCACAGATACGCAGTATTTT.

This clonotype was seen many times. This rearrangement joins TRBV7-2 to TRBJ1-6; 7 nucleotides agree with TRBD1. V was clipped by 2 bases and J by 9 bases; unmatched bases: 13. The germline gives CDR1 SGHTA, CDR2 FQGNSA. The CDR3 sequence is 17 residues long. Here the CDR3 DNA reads TGTGCCAGCAGCTTAACTCCGCGGGGCAGGGGGATTTCACCCCTCCACTTT. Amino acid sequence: CASSLTPRGRGISPLHF.

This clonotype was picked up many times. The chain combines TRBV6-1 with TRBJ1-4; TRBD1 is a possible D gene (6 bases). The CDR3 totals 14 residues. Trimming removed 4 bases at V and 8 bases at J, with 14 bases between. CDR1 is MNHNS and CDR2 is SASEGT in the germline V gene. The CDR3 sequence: CASSAGHISEKLFF. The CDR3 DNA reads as TGTGCCAGCAGTGCGGGACATATCTCGGAAAAACTGTTTTTT.

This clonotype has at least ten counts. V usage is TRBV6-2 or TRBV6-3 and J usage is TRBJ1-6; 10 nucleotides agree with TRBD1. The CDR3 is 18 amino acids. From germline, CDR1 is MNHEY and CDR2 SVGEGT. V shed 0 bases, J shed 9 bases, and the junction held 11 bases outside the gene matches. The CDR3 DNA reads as TGTGCCAGCAGTTACTCGACTTACCGGACAGGGGGGTCTTCACCCCTCCACTTT. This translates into CASSYSTYRTGGSSPLHF.

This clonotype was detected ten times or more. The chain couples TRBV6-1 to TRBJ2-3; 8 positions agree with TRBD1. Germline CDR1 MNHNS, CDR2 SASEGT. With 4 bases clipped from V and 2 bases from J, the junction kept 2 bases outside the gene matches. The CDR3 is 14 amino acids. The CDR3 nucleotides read TGTGCCAGCAGTGCAGGGGGCATCACAGATACGCAGTATTTT. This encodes CASSAGGITDTQYF.

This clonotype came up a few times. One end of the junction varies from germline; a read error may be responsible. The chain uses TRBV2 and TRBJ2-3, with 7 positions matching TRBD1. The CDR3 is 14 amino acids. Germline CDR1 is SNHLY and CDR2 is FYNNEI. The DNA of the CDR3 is TGCGCCAGCCTTCGAGGGGGCCCCACAGATACGCAGTATTTT. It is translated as CASLRGGPTDTQYF. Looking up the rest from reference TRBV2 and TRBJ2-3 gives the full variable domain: EPEVTQTPSHQVTQMGQEVILRCVPISNHLYFYWYRQILGQKVEFLVSFYNNEISEKSEIFDDQFSVERPDGSNFTLKIRSTKLEDSAMYFCASLRGGPTDTQYFGPGTRLTVL.

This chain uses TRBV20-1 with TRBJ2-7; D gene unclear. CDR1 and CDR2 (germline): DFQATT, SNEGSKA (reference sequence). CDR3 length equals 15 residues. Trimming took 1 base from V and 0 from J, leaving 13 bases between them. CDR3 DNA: TGCAGTGCTAGAGGCAGCTCGGCGGACTCCTACGAGCAGTACTTC. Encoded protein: CSARGSSADSYEQYF.

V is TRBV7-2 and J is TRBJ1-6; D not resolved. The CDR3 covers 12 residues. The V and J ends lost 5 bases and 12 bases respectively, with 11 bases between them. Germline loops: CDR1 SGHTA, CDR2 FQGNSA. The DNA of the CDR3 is TGTGCCAGCAGCCCCAATACTGGACCCCTCCACTTT. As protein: CASSPNTGPLHF.

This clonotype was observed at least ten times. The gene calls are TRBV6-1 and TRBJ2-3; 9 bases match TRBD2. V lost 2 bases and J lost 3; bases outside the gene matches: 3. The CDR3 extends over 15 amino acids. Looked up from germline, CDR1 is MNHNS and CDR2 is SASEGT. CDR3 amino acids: CASSERSGRTDTQYF. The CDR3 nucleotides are TGTGCCAGCAGTGAAAGAAGCGGGAGGACAGATACGCAGTATTTT.

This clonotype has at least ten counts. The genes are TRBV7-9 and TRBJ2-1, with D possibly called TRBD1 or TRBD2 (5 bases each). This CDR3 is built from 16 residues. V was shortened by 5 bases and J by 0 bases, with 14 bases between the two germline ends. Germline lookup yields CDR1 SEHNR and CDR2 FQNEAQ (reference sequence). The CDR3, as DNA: TGTGCCAGCAGCCTAAAACTAGACAGCTCCTACAATGAGCAGTTCTTC. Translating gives CASSLKLDSSYNEQFF. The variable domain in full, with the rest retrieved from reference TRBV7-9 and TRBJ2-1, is DTGVSQNPRHKITKRGQNVTFRCDPISEHNRLYWYRQTLGQGPEFLTYFQNEAQLEKSRLLSDRFSAERPKGSFSTLEIQRTEQGDSAMYLCASSLKLDSSYNEQFFGPGTRLTVL.

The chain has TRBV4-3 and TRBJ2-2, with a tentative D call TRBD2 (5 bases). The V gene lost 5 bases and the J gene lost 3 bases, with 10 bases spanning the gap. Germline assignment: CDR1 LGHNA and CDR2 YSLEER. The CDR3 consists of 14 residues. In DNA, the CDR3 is TGCGCCAGCAGCGGGAGCGAATACACCGGGGAGCTGTTTTTT. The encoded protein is CASSGSEYTGELFF.

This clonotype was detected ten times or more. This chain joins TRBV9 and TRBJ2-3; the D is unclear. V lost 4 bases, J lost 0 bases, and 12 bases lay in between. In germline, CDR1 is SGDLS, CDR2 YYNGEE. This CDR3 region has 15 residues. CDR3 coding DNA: TGTGCCAGCAGCCGACTGGGGTCAAGCACAGATACGCAGTATTTT. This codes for CASSRLGSSTDTQYF. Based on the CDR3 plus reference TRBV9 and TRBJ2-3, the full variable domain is DSGVTQTPKHLITATGQRVTLRCSPRSGDLSVYWYQQSLDQGLQFLIQYYNGEERAKGNILERFSAQQFPDLHSELNLSSLELGDSALYFCASSRLGSSTDTQYFGPGTRLTVL.